The rows below give T cell receptor beta chains drawn from one sample of a study of T cell repertoires in cytomegalovirus infection. TCRdb ran MiXCR on the reads and lists one entry per CDR3 protein. The repertoire includes 200,000 to 300,000 distinct CDR3 sequences, roughly 9% of them detected once, and approximately 15% sits in the top ten. Material for sequencing was PBMCs. Receptors were obtained from a human donor in good health (CMV status not recorded). Some clones in this sample may be carry-over from other donors' samples. Both conserved end residues are part of each CDR3. D genes are given only for firm matches. Clone size is stated in some rows and not others, as once, few, many or a class when expanded.

abundance	j_gene	d_gene	v_gene	CDR3nt	CDR3aa
.	TRBJ2-6	.	TRBV7-9	TGTGCCAGCAGCTTAGCGAGGGACAAGACCTCTGGGGCCAACGTCCTGACTTTC	CASSLARDKTSGANVLTF
many	TRBJ2-1	.	TRBV19	TGTGCCAGTAGTATTCAAGGGTATGAGCAGTTCTTC	CASSIQGYEQFF
many	TRBJ1-3	.	TRBV28	TGTGCCAGCAGCGGCGGACAGGGAAACACCATATATTTT	CASSGGQGNTIYF
many	TRBJ1-2	.	TRBV28	TGTGCCAGCAGCATAGTTGGACAGTTCGCCAACTATGGCTACACCTTC	CASSIVGQFANYGYTF
many	TRBJ1-5	.	TRBV7-2	TGTGCCAGCAACGGGGGGTACAGGCAGCCCCAGCATTTT	CASNGGYRQPQHF
many	TRBJ1-1	.	TRBV7-6	TGTGCCAGCAGCTCCAGGGCCCAGAACACTGAAGCTTTCTTT	CASSSRAQNTEAFF
many	TRBJ2-7	.	TRBV7-2	TGTGCCAGCAGCGCATCCCAGAAGGAGCAGTACTTC	CASSASQKEQYF
few	TRBJ2-7	TRBD1	TRBV30	TGTGCCTGGAGCCGACCCGGGACAGCACGCGAGCAGTACTTC	CAWSRPGTAREQYF
many	TRBJ2-4	.	TRBV6-2/TRBV6-3	TGTGCCAGCAGTCCTCCCGACAACATTCAGTACTTC	CASSPPDNIQYF
many	TRBJ1-5	.	TRBV20-1	TGCAGTGCTGGGTCGGAGGGTGGGTTATCCAATCAGCCCCAGCATTTT	CSAGSEGGLSNQPQHF
.	TRBJ2-4	TRBD1	TRBV29-1	TGCAGCGTTCAAGACAGGGGAAGAGGAAACATTCAGTACTTC	CSVQDRGRGNIQYF
many	TRBJ1-1	.	TRBV7-3	TGTGCCACCCTCCGGGACCATGGGAGCACTGAAGCTTTCTTT	CATLRDHGSTEAFF
many	TRBJ2-3	TRBD2	TRBV7-2	TGTGCCAGCAGCTTGGTTAGCGGGGGAACCTTGGGAGATACGCAGTATTTT	CASSLVSGGTLGDTQYF
.	TRBJ1-5	TRBD1	TRBV19	TGTGCCAGTAGTATAAGACAGGGGCCGAATCAGCCCCAGCATTTT	CASSIRQGPNQPQHF
few	TRBJ1-5	.	TRBV27	TGTGCCAGCAGTTTGGAGGGGTTAGCCAATCAGCCCCAGCATTTT	CASSLEGLANQPQHF
many	TRBJ2-5	.	TRBV7-2	TGTGCCAGCAGTCTAGGGGGAAAAGAGACCCAGTACTTC	CASSLGGKETQYF
.	TRBJ1-2	.	TRBV5-4	TGTGCCAGCCCCCCCGAGCCCGATCGGGATGGCTACACCTTC	CASPPEPDRDGYTF
many	TRBJ2-7	.	TRBV7-2	TGTGCCAGCAGCTTAGTCGGCGAGCAGTACTTC	CASSLVGEQYF
few	TRBJ2-7	TRBD1	TRBV29-1	TGCAGCGTGGGGGGACAGGGGGCAATCGAGCAGTACTTC	CSVGGQGAIEQYF
many	TRBJ2-5	.	TRBV7-2	TGTGCCAGCAGCTTAACTGTTGGAGGGCAAGAGACCCAGTACTTC	CASSLTVGGQETQYF
many	TRBJ2-1	TRBD1	TRBV6-2/TRBV6-3	TGTGCCAGCAGTTTACTCTCCAGGGGGCGTCGGAATGAGCAGTTCTTC	CASSLLSRGRRNEQFF
few	TRBJ2-4	TRBD1	TRBV28	TGTGCCAGCAGACAGGGGAAAAACATTCAGTACTTC	CASRQGKNIQYF
many	TRBJ1-4	TRBD1	TRBV11-3	TGTGCCAGCAGCTCCCATTCAGGGGGGACTGAAAAACTGTTTTTT	CASSSHSGGTEKLFF
many	TRBJ2-7	TRBD1	TRBV7-2	TGTGCCAGCAGCTTAGCTGCGGACAGGAGTTACGAGCAGTACTTC	CASSLAADRSYEQYF
.	TRBJ2-3	.	TRBV27	TGTGCCAGCAGTTCCCCCCGGCAGGCAGATACGCAGTATTTT	CASSSPRQADTQYF
.	TRBJ2-3	.	TRBV7-9	TGTGCCAGCAGCTTTGTTGACGGGACAGATACGCAGTATTTT	CASSFVDGTDTQYF
many	TRBJ2-3	TRBD2	TRBV7-2	TGTGCCAGCAGCCCAAGCCTAGCGGGGAGAGATACGCAGTATTTT	CASSPSLAGRDTQYF
many	TRBJ1-2	TRBD1	TRBV28	TGTGCCAGCGGGACAGCATTAGCGATCTATGGCTACACCTTC	CASGTALAIYGYTF
many	TRBJ2-7	.	TRBV7-6	TGTGCCAGCAGCCACAGTTCTACCCACGAGCAGTACTTC	CASSHSSTHEQYF
.	TRBJ2-1	.	TRBV9	TGTGCCAGCAGCGCCGGGACGTGGACAAATGAGCAGTTCTTC	CASSAGTWTNEQFF
many	TRBJ2-5	.	TRBV7-2	TGTGCCAGCAGCTTTAGCCGGTACCAAGAGACCCAGTACTTC	CASSFSRYQETQYF
many	TRBJ1-1	.	TRBV12-3/TRBV12-4	TGTGCCAGCAGTTCCCTAGGGCCGAACACTGAAGCTTTCTTT	CASSSLGPNTEAFF
many	TRBJ1-6	.	TRBV7-2	TGTGCCAGCAGCTTAGAGGGCAGAGTGGCTACACCCCTCCACTTT	CASSLEGRVATPLHF
many	TRBJ1-1	.	TRBV7-6	TGTGCCATCGGGGAGTGGGGCACTGAAGCTTTCTTT	CAIGEWGTEAFF
many	TRBJ2-1	TRBD1	TRBV29-1	TGCAGCGTCCGGGACAGGGTCTTCAATGAGCAGTTCTTC	CSVRDRVFNEQFF
many	TRBJ2-7	TRBD2	TRBV7-2	TGTGCCAGCAGCTTAGATCTAGCGGGTACCCCCTACGAGCAGTACTTC	CASSLDLAGTPYEQYF
many	TRBJ2-7	TRBD1	TRBV10-3	TGTGCCATCAGCCGGGACAGGGATTACGAGCAGTACTTC	CAISRDRDYEQYF
.	TRBJ1-1	.	TRBV5-3	TGTGCCAGCAGCCCCCACGCAATACTCACTGAAGCTTTCTTT	CASSPHAILTEAFF
many	TRBJ2-7	TRBD1	TRBV7-8	TGTGCCAGCAGCTTCACAGGGGGATCATCCTACGAGCAGTACTTC	CASSFTGGSSYEQYF
many	TRBJ1-5	TRBD1	TRBV11-2	TGTGCCAGCAGCGCAACGGGACAGGGGTCGAATCAGCCCCAGCATTTT	CASSATGQGSNQPQHF